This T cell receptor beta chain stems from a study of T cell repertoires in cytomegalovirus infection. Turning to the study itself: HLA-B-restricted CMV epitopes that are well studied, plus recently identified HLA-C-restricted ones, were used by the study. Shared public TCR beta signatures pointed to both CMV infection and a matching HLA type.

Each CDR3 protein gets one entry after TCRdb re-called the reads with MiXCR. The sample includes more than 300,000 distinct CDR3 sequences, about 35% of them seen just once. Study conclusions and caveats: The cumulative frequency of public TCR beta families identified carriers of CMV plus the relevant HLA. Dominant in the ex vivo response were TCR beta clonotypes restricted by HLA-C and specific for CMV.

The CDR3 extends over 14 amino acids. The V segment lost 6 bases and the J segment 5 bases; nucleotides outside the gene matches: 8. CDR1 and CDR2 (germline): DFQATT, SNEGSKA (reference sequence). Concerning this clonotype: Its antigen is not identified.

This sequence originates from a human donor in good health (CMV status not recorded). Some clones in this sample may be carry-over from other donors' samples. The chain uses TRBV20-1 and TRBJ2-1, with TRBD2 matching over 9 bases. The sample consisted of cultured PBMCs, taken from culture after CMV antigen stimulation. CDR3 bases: TGCAGTGCCAATAGCGGGAGAGGGGACAATGAGCAGTTCTTC. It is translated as CSANSGRGDNEQFF.